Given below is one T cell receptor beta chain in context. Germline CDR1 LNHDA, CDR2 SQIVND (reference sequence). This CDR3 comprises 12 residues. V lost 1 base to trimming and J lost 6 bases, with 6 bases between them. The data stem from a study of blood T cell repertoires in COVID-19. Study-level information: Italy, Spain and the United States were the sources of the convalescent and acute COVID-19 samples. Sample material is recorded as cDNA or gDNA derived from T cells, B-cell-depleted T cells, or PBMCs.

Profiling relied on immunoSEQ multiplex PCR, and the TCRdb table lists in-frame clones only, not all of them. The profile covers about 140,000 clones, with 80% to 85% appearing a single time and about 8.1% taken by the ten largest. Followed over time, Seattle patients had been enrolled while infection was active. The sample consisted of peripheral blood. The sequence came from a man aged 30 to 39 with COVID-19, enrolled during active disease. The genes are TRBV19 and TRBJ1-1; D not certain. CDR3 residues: CASSIGAAEAFF. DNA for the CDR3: TGTGCCAGTAGTATAGGTGCGGCTGAAGCTTTCTTT.